The present entry profiles one T cell receptor beta chain with its context. Its antigen remains unidentified. No base quality values were provided; no much bigger clone lies one nucleotide off. This sample is drawn from a study of technical replicates of blood from a few donors (TCRdb year 2017). V is reduced by 5 bases and J by 2 bases, leaving a spacing of 7 bases between them. The germline V gene (reference sequence) sets CDR1 to PRHDT and CDR2 to FYEKMQ. The CDR3 has 13 amino acids, counting the end cysteine and phenylalanine. The sequence is cut down to CDR3 DNA, 39 bases in frame from base 1. The protocol used for the library was the immunoSEQ multiplex PCR assay. TCRdb mirrors the immuneACCESS table, restricted to in-frame sequences. Some clones are absent from its copies; in checked studies, under half trace to an unresolved V gene, and the reason for the others is unknown. The sample records 70,000 to 85,000 clones, around 93% of which are singletons. Under 0.45% of the sample comes from the top ten.

This sequence was found in a human donor in good health. The chain is assembled from TRBV13 and TRBJ1-3, with the D segment identity uncertain. Material for sequencing was T cells isolated from PBMCs. CDR3 loop: CASSLSTGNTIYF. The nucleotide sequence reads as follows: TGTGCCAGCAGCCTATCTACTGGAAACACCATATATTTT.